This record covers a single T cell receptor (beta chain). V dropped 4 bases and J dropped 7 bases, with 16 bases sitting between them. CDR3 length: 15 amino acids. Germline V gene lookup returns CDR1 LGHNA and CDR2 YSLEER. The record originates from a study of blood T cell repertoires in COVID-19. As for the study in general: The United States, Italy and Spain provided the acute and convalescent COVID-19 samples.

As processed by the authors: Nucleated cell number was recorded as an estimate derived from reference gene primer amplification. This table comes from immunoSEQ multiplex PCR, and its TCRdb copy is limited to in-frame clones, with some not included. The V and J calls and the clone size are those of that table, but D and trimming were determined from the DNA. The sample yields approximately 74,000 clones, 85% to 90% seen once. Sequenced: peripheral blood. This chain uses TRBV4-3 with TRBJ2-2, with D possibly matching TRBD2 (6 bases). The clonotype originates from an elderly woman with active or convalescent COVID-19. CDR3 in DNA: TGCGCCAGCAGCCTCGACGGCGGGGCGGGCGGGGAGCTGTTTTTT. Translating gives CASSLDGGAGGELFF.